This passage covers 29 T cell receptor beta chains from one sample sequenced in a study of T cell repertoires in cytomegalovirus infection. One entry per CDR3 protein results from TCRdb running MiXCR on the reads. The repertoire holds approximately 180,000 distinct CDR3 sequences, about a sixth seen once, with roughly 24% in the top ten. The sample comprised CD8+ T cells from PBMCs. These receptors all come from a human donor in good health (CMV status not recorded). Some clones in this sample may be carry-over from other donors' samples.

In the case of this clonotype: At one end, the junction sequence differs from germline, possibly due to a read error. The rearrangement joins TRBV4-3 to TRBJ2-6; the D gene is possibly TRBD1 (5 bases). In germline, CDR1 is LGHNA, CDR2 YSLEER. The CDR3 has 14 amino acids. The CDR3 bases are TGCGCCAGCAGCCCTGGGGCTGGGGCCAACGGCCTGACTTTC. Encoded protein: CASSPGAGANGLTF.

V gene TRBV2 combines with J gene TRBJ2-3; D is undetermined. Germline lookup yields CDR1 SNHLY and CDR2 FYNNEI. The CDR3 contains 16 residues. Trimming took off 0 bases at V and 2 bases at J, with 12 bases between the two ends. The DNA for the CDR3 is TGTGCCAGCAGTGAAGCTGGGCCTGGCTACACAGATACGCAGTATTTT. Protein: CASSEAGPGYTDTQYF.

J is TRBJ1-4 and V is TRBV7-6, with D hard to call. The germline V gene has CDR1 SGHVS and CDR2 FNYEAQ. V was trimmed by 5 bases and J by 5 bases, leaving 18 bases between them. This CDR3 spans 16 amino acids. CDR3 amino acids: CASSLELSGENEKLFF. The CDR3 nucleotides read TGTGCCAGCAGCCTTGAACTCTCCGGGGAAAATGAAAAACTGTTTTTT.

This clonotype showed up just a few times. The V and J genes are TRBV7-2 and TRBJ2-7, with 7 nucleotides matching TRBD1. Unmatched junction bases numbered 4, after V lost 4 bases and J lost 4 bases. Germline-derived CDR1 and CDR2 are SGHTA and FQGNSA. CDR3 length: 13 amino acids. The CDR3 DNA follows: TGTGCCAGCAGCTGGGACAGCCCGTACGAGCAGTACTTC. Residues: CASSWDSPYEQYF.

V and J are TRBV9 and TRBJ2-7; 10 bases are a match to TRBD1. Germline CDR1 is SGDLS and CDR2 is YYNGEE. This CDR3 has 15 amino acids. V trimming: 5 bases; J trimming: 6 bases; junction bases outside the gene matches: 11. CDR3 loop: CASSTGTGAGVEQYF. Written as DNA, the CDR3 is TGTGCCAGCAGTACGGGGACAGGGGCGGGAGTCGAGCAGTACTTC.

This clonotype was counted between two and nine times. The chain has TRBV29-1 and TRBJ2-2; 7 positions agree with TRBD1. V shed 4 bases, J shed 4 bases, and the junction held 3 bases outside the gene matches. This CDR3 is 13 amino acids long. Per the germline V gene, CDR1 is SQVTM and CDR2 is ANQGSEA. CDR3 amino acids: CSVAGTATGELFF. The CDR3 coding sequence is TGCAGCGTTGCCGGGACAGCCACCGGGGAGCTGTTTTTT.

CDR3: CASSPRPGKEETEAFF. The CDR3 region has the DNA TGTGCCAGCAGCCCCCGTCCGGGGAAGGAAGAGACTGAAGCTTTCTTT. This chain joins TRBV4-2 and TRBJ1-1; D is undetermined. The germline gives CDR1 LGHNA, CDR2 YNFKEQ. The CDR3 runs 16 residues. Trimming left V 4 bases short and J 5 bases short, with 20 bases between.

In this sample, this clonotype turned up a few times. Here the CDR3 reads CASGPPGLSAYYQPQHF. The CDR3 bases are TGTGCTAGTGGTCCACCGGGATTATCGGCTTATTATCAGCCCCAGCATTTT. This rearrangement joins TRBV12-5 to TRBJ1-5; D is ambiguous. CDR1 is LGHNT, CDR2 FRNRAP, per germline. The ends were cut back, 5 bases at V and 5 bases at J, with 22 bases in the middle. The CDR3 runs to 17 residues.

The chain recombines TRBV27 with TRBJ1-2; maybe TRBD1 (5 bases). The CDR3 is 15 amino acids. CDR1 and CDR2 from the germline V gene are MNHEY and SMNVEV (reference sequence). V was clipped by 5 bases and J by 3 bases, with 16 bases between them. CDR3 residues: CASSQAPEGYYGYTF. In nucleotides, the CDR3 is TGTGCCAGCAGTCAGGCCCCGGAGGGGTACTATGGCTACACCTTC.

V and J are TRBV20-1 and TRBJ1-1, with D perhaps TRBD1 (6 bases). V dropped 1 base and J dropped 8 bases, with 14 bases sitting between them. Germline V gene lookup returns CDR1 DFQATT and CDR2 SNEGSKA (reference sequence). CDR3 size: 13 residues. CDR3 bases: TGCAGTGCTAGAGGCAGGGGAAGGGCGGAAGCTTTCTTT. Amino acid sequence: CSARGRGRAEAFF.

The V and J genes are TRBV28 and TRBJ1-2; TRBD1 aligns across 8 bases. J lost 7 bases, V lost 5 bases, and 12 bases had no gene match. This CDR3 comprises 15 residues. Germline CDR1 is MDHEN and CDR2 is SYDVKM. The chain's CDR3 is CASSPGQGGPPGYTF. The CDR3, as DNA: TGTGCCAGCAGTCCTGGACAGGGCGGCCCTCCTGGCTACACCTTC.

The chain is built from TRBV7-2 and TRBJ2-1; unclear D gene. The CDR3 is 13 residues long. Per germline, CDR1 SGHTA and CDR2 FQGNSA. Deletions cut 8 bases from V and 0 bases from J, with 8 bases between. In nucleotides, the CDR3 is TGTGCCAGCCACAGCCTCTCCTACAATGAGCAGTTCTTC. Its translation is CASHSLSYNEQFF.

V gene TRBV12-3 or TRBV12-4 combines with J gene TRBJ2-1, with D unclear. The CDR3 loop spans 15 amino acids. Trimming removed 6 bases from V and 5 bases from J, with 17 bases in between. The CDR3 nucleotides are TGTGCCAGCAGGCCCGACCCGGGCCTGGACAATGAGCAGTTCTTC. Protein: CASRPDPGLDNEQFF.

The CDR3 sequence: CSASGIRTQKYTDTQYF. The CDR3 coding sequence is TGCAGTGCTAGTGGGATTAGGACTCAAAAATACACAGATACGCAGTATTTT. The V call is TRBV20-1, the J call TRBJ2-3; D may be TRBD2 (5 bases). V gave up 3 bases and J gave up 2 bases, with 21 bases separating them. CDR3 length: 17 amino acids. The germline V gene has CDR1 DFQATT and CDR2 SNEGSKA (reference sequence).

The genes are TRBV12-3 or TRBV12-4 and TRBJ2-2; D gene uncertain. The CDR3 extends over 14 amino acids. V lost 7 bases to trimming and J lost 2 bases, with 11 bases between them. The CDR3 sequence is CASTEGANTGELFF. CDR3 coding DNA: TGTGCCAGCACTGAAGGCGCCAACACCGGGGAGCTGTTTTTT.

The chain combines TRBV6-2 or TRBV6-3 with TRBJ1-1; D gene ambiguous. This CDR3 spans 11 amino acids. CDR1 MNHEY and CDR2 SVGEGT come from the germline V gene. The ends were cut back, 4 bases at V and 12 bases at J, with 12 bases in the middle. CDR3 residues: CASSFEGGPFF. The CDR3 DNA follows: TGTGCCAGCAGTTTTGAGGGAGGCCCTTTCTTT.

This clonotype was counted a few times. This chain links TRBV28 with TRBJ2-2, with 12 bases lining up with TRBD1. J was trimmed by 3 bases and V by 3 bases; bases with no gene match: 2. The CDR3 consists of 16 residues. Germline CDR1 is MDHEN and CDR2 is SYDVKM. CDR3: CASSFRDRGHTGELFF. For the CDR3, the DNA is TGTGCCAGCAGTTTCCGGGACAGGGGGCACACCGGGGAGCTGTTTTTT.

The gene calls are TRBV7-8 and TRBJ2-7; TRBD1 is a possible D gene (5 bases). Germline CDR1 reads SGHVS; CDR2 reads FQNEAQ. Trimming cost V 2 bases and J 0 bases, with 14 bases left between them. The CDR3 is 16 amino acids. The CDR3 region is CASSLPPQAPSYEQYF. CDR3 bases: TGTGCCAGCAGCTTACCTCCACAGGCCCCCTCCTACGAGCAGTACTTC.

As regards this clonotype: The junction differs from germline at one of its ends, possibly a read error. V is TRBV7-2 and J is TRBJ1-1; TRBD1 matches at 8 bases. The V gene's germline CDR1 is SGHTA and CDR2 FQGNSA. This CDR3 region has 17 residues. The CDR3 DNA sequence: TGTGCCAGCAGCTTAGGGGCAGGGGGCTTTCGGAACACTGAAGCTTTCTTC. This encodes CASSLGAGGFRNTEAFF.

V and J are TRBV27 and TRBJ2-5; the D gene is possibly TRBD2 (6 bases). The CDR3 is made up of 15 amino acids. Per germline, CDR1 MNHEY and CDR2 SMNVEV (reference sequence). V was pared by 0 bases and J by 10 bases, with 18 bases between. The CDR3 region has the DNA TGTGCCAGCAGTTTATCCCGCGGTGGAGGCGGGGACCAGTACTTC. Its translation is CASSLSRGGGGDQYF.

This clonotype appeared many times. The chain uses TRBV7-2 and TRBJ1-2; no clear D. Per the germline V gene, CDR1 is SGHTA and CDR2 is FQGNSA. The CDR3 has 13 residues. V was pared by 2 bases and J by 6 bases, with 10 bases between. The CDR3 spells CASSLRGYHGYTF. The DNA of the CDR3 is TGTGCCAGCAGCTTACGAGGGTACCATGGCTACACCTTC.

This sequence joins TRBV6-8 and TRBJ1-1, with a weak D call TRBD1 (5 bases). This CDR3 has 13 residues. V was shortened by 0 bases and J by 8 bases, with 10 bases between the two germline ends. Germline V gene data show CDR1 as MNHGY and CDR2 as SAAAGT. The CDR3 spells CASSYSGGLEAFF. In DNA form, the CDR3 reads TGTGCCAGCAGTTACTCGGGGGGGTTGGAAGCTTTCTTT.

The chain carries TRBV4-1 and TRBJ2-1; D is perhaps TRBD2 (6 bases). The CDR3 spans 17 residues. Trimming cost V 4 bases and J 3 bases, with 19 bases left between them. Per germline, CDR1 MGHRA and CDR2 YSYEKL. The CDR3 reads CASSLGGARGDYNEQFF. The DNA of the CDR3 is TGCGCCAGCAGCCTAGGAGGGGCAAGGGGCGACTACAATGAGCAGTTCTTC.

This sequence joins TRBV18 and TRBJ2-7, with D perhaps TRBD1 (6 bases). The V and J ends lost 0 bases and 0 bases respectively, with 12 bases between them. The CDR3 spans 16 residues. Germline assignment: CDR1 KGHSH and CDR2 LQKENI. DNA for the CDR3: TGTGCCAGCTCACCACCCCCCGGACAGAGCTCCTACGAGCAGTACTTC. Protein product: CASSPPPGQSSYEQYF.

This clonotype was detected only a few times. The chain is built from TRBV29-1 and TRBJ1-1; the D is unclear. The germline V gene encodes CDR1 SQVTM and CDR2 ANQGSEA. The CDR3 is 12 residues long. V lost 3 bases and J lost 1, with 6 bases in between. DNA of the CDR3: TGCAGCGTTGAGTCGGCGAACACTGAAGCTTTCTTT. This gives the protein CSVESANTEAFF.

V and J are TRBV7-9 and TRBJ2-7, with 9 bases fitting TRBD2. Germline V lookup: CDR1 SEHNR, CDR2 FQNEAQ (reference sequence). J lost 3 bases, V lost 5 bases, and 11 bases had no gene match. The CDR3 has 16 residues. DNA for the CDR3: TGTGCCAGCAGCCCGGCTAGCGGGGAATTAATCTACGAGCAGTACTTC. Protein sequence: CASSPASGELIYEQYF.

This rearrangement joins TRBV7-2 to TRBJ2-5, with 7 bases fitting TRBD1. This CDR3 has 15 amino acids. V dropped 1 base and J dropped 4; count of bases not matched to a gene: 6. Germline-derived CDR1 and CDR2 are SGHTA and FQGNSA. As DNA, the CDR3 is TGTGCCAGCAGCTTAGGAGGGGGCGAGGGAGAGACCCAGTACTTC. As protein: CASSLGGGEGETQYF. Drawing the rest from reference TRBV7-2 and TRBJ2-5, the complete variable domain is GAGVSQSPSNKVTEKGKDVELRCDPISGHTALYWYRQSLGQGLEFLIYFQGNSAPDKSGLPSDRFSAERTGGSVSTLTIQRTQQEDSAVYLCASSLGGGEGETQYFGPGTRLLVL.

The chain employs TRBV14 and TRBJ1-4, with 8 bases matching TRBD1. The J segment lost 8 bases and the V segment lost 1 base, leaving 9 bases of the junction unmatched. This CDR3 has 16 amino acids. Looked up from germline, CDR1 is SGHDN and CDR2 is FVKESK. In nucleotides, the CDR3 is TGTGCCAGCAGCCAAGTGTTTGAGACAGGGGTCGAAAAACTGTTTTTT. Translating gives CASSQVFETGVEKLFF.

The V gene is TRBV7-9, the J gene TRBJ2-1; TRBD2 aligns across 7 bases. Germline CDR1 reads SEHNR; CDR2 reads FQNEAQ (reference sequence). Unmatched junction bases numbered 8, after V lost 2 bases and J lost 7 bases. This CDR3 has 15 amino acids. Here the CDR3 DNA reads TGTGCCAGCAGCTTATCTCTCGGGGGGTCAAATGAGCAGTTCTTC. Translated, it gives CASSLSLGGSNEQFF. Based on the CDR3 plus reference TRBV7-9 and TRBJ2-1, the full variable domain is DTGVSQNPRHKITKRGQNVTFRCDPISEHNRLYWYRQTLGQGPEFLTYFQNEAQLEKSRLLSDRFSAERPKGSFSTLEIQRTEQGDSAMYLCASSLSLGGSNEQFFGPGTRLTVL.